This T cell receptor beta chain was found in a study of blood T cell repertoires in COVID-19. Study-level information: COVID-19 samples collected from the United States, Italy and Spain covered acute and convalescent phases. PBMCs, B-cell-depleted T cells, or T cells were the source of the cDNA or gDNA that made up the material.

Authors' analysis steps: It was from reference gene primer amplification that nucleated cell counts were estimated. Profiled with immunoSEQ multiplex PCR; TCRdb holds only in-frame clones, not every one. The DNA was the basis for D and trimming; V, J and clone size are from that table. Of some 200,000 clones listed, about 76% were seen once; the top ten hold about 9%. Germline CDR1 is SQVTM and CDR2 is ANQGSEA. The CDR3 is 11 residues long. Trimming removed 3 bases from V and 9 bases from J, with 11 bases in between. The sequence was obtained from a woman between 45 and 60 years old with active or convalescent COVID-19. Sequenced sample: peripheral blood. The V call is TRBV29-1, the J call TRBJ1-1; no reliable D call. The CDR3 sequence: CSVDIGEKAFF. In nucleotides, the CDR3 is TGCAGCGTTGATATTGGGGAGAAAGCTTTCTTT.